This TCR beta chain was observed in a study of T cells expressing NK-cell markers. Per germline, CDR1 SGHVS and CDR2 FQNEAQ. The CDR3 sequence is 19 residues long. Following a re-call of the 5' RACE reads, TCRdb has one entry per CDR3 protein and lacks DNA. Its listing shows a few hundred thousand distinct CDR3 sequences. The sequencing sample was made of blood T cells: a sorted CD56 or NKG2C T cell subset, CD4+ or CD8+ T cells, or bulk PBMC T cells (not recorded which). The rearrangement uses TRBV7-8 and TRBJ2-1; without DNA, the TCRdb call of TRBD1 cannot be checked. This TCR derives from a man aged 18 to 30 in good health. The CDR3 sequence: CASSLGGIGRPRSYNEQFF.